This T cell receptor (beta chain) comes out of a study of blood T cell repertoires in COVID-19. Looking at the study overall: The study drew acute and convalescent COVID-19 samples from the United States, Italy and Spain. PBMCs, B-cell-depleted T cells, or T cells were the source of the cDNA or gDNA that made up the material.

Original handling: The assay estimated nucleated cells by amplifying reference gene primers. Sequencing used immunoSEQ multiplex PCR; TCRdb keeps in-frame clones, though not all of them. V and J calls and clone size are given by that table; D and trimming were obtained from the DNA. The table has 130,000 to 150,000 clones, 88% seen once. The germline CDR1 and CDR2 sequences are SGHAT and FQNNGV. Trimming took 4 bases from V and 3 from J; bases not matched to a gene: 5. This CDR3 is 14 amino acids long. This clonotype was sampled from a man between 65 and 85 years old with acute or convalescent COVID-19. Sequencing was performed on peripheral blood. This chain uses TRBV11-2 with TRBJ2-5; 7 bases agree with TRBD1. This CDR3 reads CASSSEQGEETQYF. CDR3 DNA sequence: TGTGCCAGCAGCTCCGAGCAGGGGGAAGAGACCCAGTACTTC.